Here is one T cell receptor (beta chain) with its context. The data originate from a study of blood T cells in healthy people across ages. J was trimmed by 2 bases and V by 6 bases; bases with no gene match: 9. Germline V gene sequence: CDR1 SNHLY, CDR2 FYNNEI. This CDR3 has 15 amino acids. A second PCR of roughly 6 to 12 cycles used a sample-barcoded 5' primer and a J-beta primer mix. TCRdb re-derived calls from the 5' RACE reads in MiXCR, one entry per CDR3 protein. Of 1.6 million or so distinct CDR3 sequences in the sample, 30% to 35% were seen once. The receptor comes from a woman in her twenties or thirties in good health. The chain uses TRBV2 and TRBJ1-2; TRBD1 matches 7 bases. The sample consisted of blood. CDR3 nucleotides: TGTGCCAGCAGAGACCGCGAACAGGGGAACTATGGCTACACCTTC. Translation: CASRDREQGNYGYTF.